A selection of T cell receptor beta chains follows, all from one sample in a study of blood T cell repertoires in COVID-19. Sequencing used immunoSEQ multiplex PCR; TCRdb keeps in-frame clones, though not all of them. The profile shows roughly 150,000 clones, 75% to 90% of them singletons. The source material was peripheral blood. These TCRs come from a woman between 40 and 50 years old with acute or convalescent COVID-19. CDR3s include the opening cysteine and the closing phenylalanine or tryptophan.

TRBJ1-2 TRBV5-5 CASSFQGQGVEGYTF
TRBJ2-7 TRBV7-2 CASSRPTGNEQYF
TRBJ1-3 TRBV10-1 CASSGGEGLGGHTIYF
TRBJ2-7 TRBV18 CASSIWQSYEQYF
TRBJ1-2 TRBV29-1 CSAYRGVEEGYTF
TRBJ1-2 TRBV13 CASSLGRSSGYGYTF
TRBJ2-7 TRBV11-2 CASSATGGTSRSF
TRBJ1-2 TRBV5-4 CASSLSTWPPGNYGYTF
TRBJ1-2 TRBV3-1/TRBV3-2 CASSQDWGGTYGYTF
TRBJ2-1 TRBV2 CASSEIAGINNEQFF
TRBJ1-1 TRBV29-1 CSVEDFGVRGTEAFF
TRBJ1-2 TRBV6-2/TRBV6-3 CASSLGARYGYTF
TRBJ2-7 TRBV25-1 CASTLAGGPGEQYF
TRBJ2-2 TRBV6-4 CASSEASGSAGELFF
TRBJ2-2 TRBV6-5 CASSYILAASTGELFF
TRBJ1-5 TRBV4-1 CASSQGGGRALGQPQHF
TRBJ2-3 TRBV2 CASNLGATDTQYF
TRBJ1-1 TRBV27 CASREREATEAFF
TRBJ2-3 TRBV20-1 CSASIPSGRTDTQYF
TRBJ2-7 TRBV10-1 CASSETRTGYEQYF
TRBJ2-5 TRBV6-5 CASSYRLIETQYF
TRBJ2-3 TRBV4-1 CASSHVATRTGTDTQYF
TRBJ2-7 TRBV27 CASRDSYEQYF
TRBJ2-7 TRBV28 CASSLPGQNHYEQYF
TRBJ2-1 TRBV12-3/TRBV12-4 CASSVGGLNEQFF
TRBJ1-2 TRBV18 CASSPLEEKQGLGDYGYTF
TRBJ2-7 TRBV30 CAWSWRTGVLRTFF
TRBJ1-3 TRBV27 CASSLSSVTGNTIYF
TRBJ2-7 TRBV19 CASSILRETRHEQYF
TRBJ1-6 TRBV5-1 CASSLAGDSPLHF
TRBJ2-7 TRBV9 CASSVGVASGSYEQYF
TRBJ1-6 TRBV9 CASSPRGYNSPLHF
TRBJ1-1 TRBV6-5 CASSLQGADTEAFF
TRBJ1-1 TRBV6-5 CASSYDRAGTEAFF
TRBJ1-5 TRBV28 CASSLSGVSNQPQHF
TRBJ2-7 TRBV3-1/TRBV3-2 CASSRAGRLGSYEQYF
TRBJ1-2 TRBV6-5 CASSRGQGRGYGYTF
TRBJ2-3 TRBV27 CASSFGQGFYTQYF
TRBJ2-6 TRBV7-9 CATGMAGANVLTF
TRBJ1-2 TRBV5-1 CASSLARTEVYGYTF
TRBJ2-3 TRBV30 CAWTLGDWVSDTQYF
TRBJ1-1 TRBV19 CASSMDYNTEAFF
TRBJ2-2 TRBV7-3 CASRPSPPTGELFF
TRBJ2-5 TRBV18 CASSPTLQETQYF
TRBJ1-1 TRBV3-1/TRBV3-2 CASSQDGVSTEAFF
TRBJ1-5 TRBV4-1 CASVPRPGVNQPQHF
TRBJ2-1 TRBV1 CTSSQDRFAVAGSINEQFF
TRBJ1-6 TRBV3-1/TRBV3-2 CASSPRQADNSPLHF
TRBJ2-3 TRBV6-2/TRBV6-3 CASSDRGPDTQYF
TRBJ2-3 TRBV19 CASSPGTSSTDTQYF
TRBJ1-1 TRBV6-5 CASVPSAEAFF
TRBJ1-1 TRBV28 CASSPPRGATEAFF
TRBJ1-4 TRBV2 CASSAQVEEKLFF
TRBJ2-7 TRBV3-1/TRBV3-2 CASSPRQGSYEQYF